Described below is a single T cell receptor (beta chain) sequence and its context. The antigen remains unidentified. This entry comes from a study of shared clonotypes between healthy human individuals. Overall study results and limits: Clonotype sharing among donors, it was expected, would be affected by sequencing depth.

The assay was immunoSEQ multiplex PCR, and TCRdb's table has in-frame clones only and misses some. The sample gives roughly 510,000 clones, 75% to 80% of which show up once; about 12% is in the top ten. The sequenced material came from PBMCs. This sequence originates from a woman aged 40-49 years in good health. Some clones in this sample may be carry-over from other donors' samples.

The CDR3 coding sequence is TGTGCCTGGAGTTCCTACAGGGGTGAGCAGTTCTTC. Amino acid sequence: CAWSSYRGEQFF. The gene calls are TRBV30 and TRBJ2-1; 7 bases align to TRBD1. The CDR3 length is 12 residues. Germline CDR1 and CDR2: GTSNPN and SVGIG (reference sequence). V gave up 2 bases and J gave up 9 bases; unmatched junction bases: 4.